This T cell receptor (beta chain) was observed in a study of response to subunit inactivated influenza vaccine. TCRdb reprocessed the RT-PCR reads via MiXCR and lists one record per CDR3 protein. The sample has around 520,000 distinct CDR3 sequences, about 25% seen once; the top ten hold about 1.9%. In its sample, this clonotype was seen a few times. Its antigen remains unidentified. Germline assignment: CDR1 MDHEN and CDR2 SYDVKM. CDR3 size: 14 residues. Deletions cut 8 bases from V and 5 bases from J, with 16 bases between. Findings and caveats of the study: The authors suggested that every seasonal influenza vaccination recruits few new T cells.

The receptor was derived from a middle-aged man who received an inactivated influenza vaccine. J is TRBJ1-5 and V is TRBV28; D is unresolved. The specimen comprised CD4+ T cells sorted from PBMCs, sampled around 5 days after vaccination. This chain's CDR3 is CASYRAGPDQPQHF. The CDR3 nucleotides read TGTGCCAGCTACCGGGCGGGCCCGGATCAGCCCCAGCATTTT.